A selection of T cell receptor beta chains follows, all from one sample in a study of T cell responses to AZD1222 COVID-19 vaccine. Repertoires were generated with immunoSEQ multiplex PCR, while TCRdb's copy carries only in-frame clones and drops some. The table shows roughly 100,000 clones, with 89% occurring only once. The input for sequencing was peripheral blood, taken 28 days after the second AZD1222 dose. The source is an adult who received the AZD1222 COVID-19 vaccine. Each CDR3 is given without its conserved first and last residue.

ATVGRGNTEAF	TRBV28
ASSPHDLAGGSYEQY	TRBV27
ASSPLSPGRAGEQF	TRBV3-1/TRBV3-2
ATFFGTGTTGELF	TRBV28
ASSAHTGALNEKLF	TRBV9
AWGDIAGKSYEQY	TRBV30
ASSGTAPKEQY	TRBV28
AWRGKKGLGEAF	TRBV30
ATSRAMGQGGTGANVLT	TRBV15
ASGPGSGARYT	TRBV27
ASSEWTSGGSTDTQY	TRBV6-1
SVRSSGSGGNEQF	TRBV29-1
ASSRPGPSYEQY	TRBV7-2
ASSSQGGNYEQY	TRBV7-3
ASSEASRYSNQPQH	TRBV6-1
ASSKGLAGPEQY	TRBV6-5
ASSLGVGGPYEQY	TRBV7-8
ASSESVLPYEQY	TRBV10-1
ASTRLAVGAGELF	TRBV2
ASSPRTGSTEAF	TRBV27
ARSLVQGAQNSNQPQH	TRBV5-3
AAGGPRTYEQY	TRBV6-5
ASSLLGQGAENIQY	TRBV19
SVSGGEKLF	TRBV29-1
ASSVSSGYEQY	TRBV9
ASSQKLWGGTEAF	TRBV3-1/TRBV3-2
ASSRFSWSPYEQY	TRBV3-1/TRBV3-2
ASTLTIYTDTQY	TRBV5-1
ASSLAAGTFYEQY	TRBV5-8
ASSESLLLDYGYT	TRBV6-1
ASMAGINEKLF	TRBV10-2
ASGADRRTSTDTQY	TRBV27
ASSHRGQAGELF	TRBV3-1/TRBV3-2
AISFGTGTDTQY	TRBV10-3
ASHRPLGTEAF	TRBV30
ASSISIPEGEAF	TRBV19
ASSFTGVNEKLF	TRBV27
ASSLVILGDLRGNEQF	TRBV5-5
ASSLAGGTYEQY	TRBV5-1
ATSDFSETGQETQY	TRBV24-1
ASSSGNGNTEAF	TRBV5-1
ASSLDGTGSYEQY	TRBV11-3
ATSDPGTLDYTGELF	TRBV24-1
ASSIDRGLSYEQY	TRBV19
ASSQYGGRDDSYGYT	TRBV3-1/TRBV3-2
SASYGRETQY	TRBV20-1
ASSSAGGNTEAF	TRBV27
ASSTPRDRGREQY	TRBV7-2
ASSPPGGLSYEQY	TRBV5-4